The 16 T cell receptor beta chains listed next were all sequenced from one sample in a study of regulatory T cells in long-lasting Graves disease. Investigators prepared the TCR beta libraries by applying iRepertoire HTBI primers and Arm-PCR of CDR3 regions. In TCRdb, the multiplex PCR reads were re-called with MiXCR into one record per CDR3 protein. The sample lists around 400,000 distinct CDR3 sequences, around a quarter occurring once. The time point is: persistent/refractory GD, antithyroid drugs over 5 years with positive TRAb. PBMC-derived RNA was used for the TCR library. Sequenced here: peripheral blood mononuclear cells (PBMCs), sampled when the disease was refractory, from a patient treated with antithyroid drugs. The receptors come from a female donor with Graves disease.

This clonotype has more than one count but fewer than ten. V and J are TRBV20-1 and TRBJ2-4, with TRBD1 identical over 11 bases. Per the germline V gene, CDR1 is DFQATT and CDR2 is SNEGSKA (reference sequence). The V segment lost 2 bases and the J segment 7 bases; nucleotides outside the gene matches: 7. The CDR3 has 15 amino acids. In DNA, the CDR3 is TGCAGTGCTAGAATGGGACAGGGGGGAGGTAACATTCAGTACTTC. Its translation is CSARMGQGGGNIQYF.

This clonotype has at least ten counts. The rearrangement uses TRBV20-1 and TRBJ2-7; 7 nucleotides align to TRBD2. This CDR3 is built from 12 residues. The germline gives CDR1 DFQATT, CDR2 SNEGSKA (reference sequence). V lost 5 bases, J lost 7 bases, and 8 bases stayed unmatched. The chain's CDR3 is CSAPGGGWEQYF. CDR3 nucleotides: TGCAGTGCTCCGGGGGGAGGATGGGAGCAGTACTTC.

The rearrangement uses TRBV29-1 and TRBJ1-1; 7 nucleotides match TRBD1. Trimming at V came to 5 bases and at J to 1 base, leaving 7 bases not matched to a gene. The germline CDR1 and CDR2 sequences are SQVTM and ANQGSEA. The CDR3 length is 14 residues. The CDR3: CSVNRQGGNTEAFF. The CDR3 nucleotides are TGCAGCGTTAATCGACAGGGTGGGAACACTGAAGCTTTCTTT.

There are a few counts of this clonotype. The V and J genes are TRBV2 and TRBJ2-7; D is ambiguous. The CDR3 totals 12 residues. V lost 11 bases to trimming and J lost 0 bases, with 11 bases between them. From germline, CDR1 is SNHLY and CDR2 FYNNEI. This CDR3 is CAGAVSSYEQYF. DNA of the CDR3: TGTGCCGGCGCGGTGAGCTCCTACGAGCAGTACTTC.

This clonotype was counted between two and nine times. This chain connects TRBV7-2 to TRBJ2-3; D is unclear. V gave up 2 bases and J gave up 5 bases, with 5 bases separating them. Germline CDR1 SGHTA, CDR2 FQGNSA. The CDR3 is 12 amino acids. The CDR3 here is CASSLNLDTQYF. The DNA of the CDR3 is TGTGCCAGCAGCTTAAATCTAGATACGCAGTATTTT.

This clonotype was seen a handful of times. The chain combines TRBV28 with TRBJ2-4; D is ambiguous. CDR3 size: 14 residues. CDR1 and CDR2 from the germline V gene are MDHEN and SYDVKM. CDR3 nucleotide sequence: TGTGGACCCGTGCGGTCCCTAGCCAAAAACATTCAGTACTTC. Amino acids: CGPVRSLAKNIQYF.

The chain uses TRBV6-5 and TRBJ1-1; a weak D match, TRBD1 (5 bases). Germline CDR1 is MNHEY and CDR2 is SVGAGI. The V gene lost 4 bases and the J gene lost 0 bases, with 18 bases spanning the gap. This CDR3 comprises 17 residues. CDR3 region: CASSLFDSPVMNTEAFF. CDR3 in DNA: TGTGCCAGCAGTTTATTTGACAGCCCCGTAATGAACACTGAAGCTTTCTTT.

This rearrangement joins TRBV7-3 to TRBJ2-7, with 10 nucleotides matching TRBD2. The CDR3 has 16 amino acids. Germline V gives CDR1 SGHTA, CDR2 FQGTGA. J gave up 1 base and V 4 bases, and 7 bases lay outside the gene matches. The CDR3 DNA is TGTGCCAGCAGCTCAATGGGGACTAGCGTATCCTACGAGCAGTACTTC. It encodes CASSSMGTSVSYEQYF.

This chain uses TRBV7-2 with TRBJ1-5; D might be TRBD1 (5 bases). The CDR3 is made up of 14 amino acids. From germline, CDR1 is SGHTA and CDR2 FQGNSA. Deletions cut 5 bases from V and 3 bases from J, with 11 bases between. CDR3 in DNA: TGTGCCAGCAGCAATTCAGGGAACAATCAGCCCCAGCATTTT. Translation gives CASSNSGNNQPQHF. Drawing the rest from reference TRBV7-2 and TRBJ1-5, the complete variable domain is GAGVSQSPSNKVTEKGKDVELRCDPISGHTALYWYRQSLGQGLEFLIYFQGNSAPDKSGLPSDRFSAERTGGSVSTLTIQRTQQEDSAVYLCASSNSGNNQPQHFGDGTRLSIL.

V and J are TRBV7-2 and TRBJ1-5, with 8 bases matching TRBD1. The trim removed 3 bases at V and 6 bases at J, leaving 4 bases unmatched. Germline values: CDR1 SGHTA, CDR2 FQGNSA. The CDR3 spans 14 residues. The CDR3 DNA reads as TGTGCCAGCAGCTTGACAGGGGATACTCAGCCCCAGCATTTT. Protein sequence: CASSLTGDTQPQHF.

A few counts support this clonotype. It is unclear where the CDR3 begins or ends on the DNA, so no DNA is shown, and the CDR3 is as TCRdb lists it. The V call is TRBV6-2 or TRBV6-3, the J call TRBJ1-4. Ends included, the CDR3 has 15 residues. Germline CDR1 is MNHEY and CDR2 is SVGEGT. The CDR3 loop reads CASSTSTDGNEKLFF.

This clonotype was observed many times. V usage is TRBV28 and J usage is TRBJ2-7; 9 nucleotides align to TRBD1. V shed 8 bases and J 3 bases; nucleotides not matched to a gene: 8. The CDR3 covers 14 residues. Germline-derived CDR1 and CDR2 are MDHEN and SYDVKM. CDR3 DNA: TGTGCCAGCTCGGAGGTGGGACAGGGCTACGAGCAGTACTTC. As protein: CASSEVGQGYEQYF.

This clonotype has a count of ten or more. V is TRBV28 and J is TRBJ1-5; 7 nucleotides agree with TRBD1. CDR1 MDHEN and CDR2 SYDVKM come from the germline V gene. V was clipped by 7 bases and J by 5 bases; unmatched bases: 11. CDR3 length equals 15 residues. The CDR3 nucleotides are TGTGCCAGCACCCAAAGCGGGACAGATTATCAGCCCCAGCATTTT. Its protein product is CASTQSGTDYQPQHF.

This clonotype has ten or more counts. The V call is TRBV19, the J call TRBJ2-5; D remains ambiguous. Germline CDR1 is LNHDA and CDR2 is SQIVND (reference sequence). V shed 4 bases and J shed 1 base, with 10 bases lying between them. This CDR3 spans 14 amino acids. The CDR3, as DNA: TGTGCCAGTAGTAGAGGACGCGTCCAAGAGACCCAGTACTTC. Its protein is CASSRGRVQETQYF. Full variable domain (missing parts from reference TRBV19 and TRBJ2-5): DGGITQSPKYLFRKEGQNVTLSCEQNLNHDAMYWYRQDPGQGLRLIYYSQIVNDFQKGDIAEGYSVSREKKESFPLTVTSAQKNPTAFYLCASSRGRVQETQYFGPGTRLLVL.

This clonotype was counted only a few times. The chain is built from TRBV7-2 and TRBJ2-5; TRBD1 matches at 8 bases. V trimming: 6 bases; J trimming: 5 bases; junction bases outside the gene matches: 11. CDR1 and CDR2 from the germline V gene are SGHTA and FQGNSA. The CDR3 is 15 residues long. CDR3 bases: TGTGCCAGCAGATTCGAGAGTCAGGGGGCGGAGACCCAGTACTTC. Its translation: CASRFESQGAETQYF.

The rearrangement uses TRBV28 and TRBJ2-3; TRBD1 aligns across 10 bases. This CDR3 is 15 amino acids long. Germline V gene sequence: CDR1 MDHEN, CDR2 SYDVKM. V dropped 2 bases and J dropped 1; count of bases not matched to a gene: 0. The CDR3 loop is CASSLGTGGTDTQYF. Here the CDR3 DNA reads TGTGCCAGCAGTTTAGGGACAGGGGGCACAGATACGCAGTATTTT.